This TCR beta chain was obtained from a study of graft-versus-host responses after intestinal transplantation. Overall study context: As for transplant type, recipients had multivisceral, liver-intestinal, or isolated intestinal grafts. Broader study findings: Graft-versus-host to host-versus-graft clonal ratios in allografts were high in patients with graft-donor T cell macrochimerism. GvH clones detected in recipient marrow included some appearing first in ileum or blood.

Both intraepithelial and lamina propria lymphocytes were released by processing graft tissue. Measured with immunoSEQ multiplex PCR; TCRdb has only the in-frame clones, and not every one. The data show 2,000 to 2,500 clones, around three quarters seen once. Of note for this clone: The antigen remains unidentified.

The germline V and J ends were trimmed by 6 bases and 3 bases, with 17 bases remaining between them. Per the germline V gene, CDR1 is SGHAT and CDR2 is FQNNGV. CDR3 length equals 16 residues. J is TRBJ2-2 and V is TRBV11-2; D might be TRBD1 (5 bases). This material consisted of ileum tissue, taken 18 days after transplant. This receptor was taken from a human patient who received an intestinal transplant, so some T cells may come from the graft donor. The chain's CDR3 is CASSLLKGKHTGELFF. The CDR3 nucleotides are TGTGCCAGCAGTCTTCTGAAGGGGAAACACACCGGGGAGCTGTTTTTT. The variable domain in full, with the rest retrieved from reference TRBV11-2 and TRBJ2-2, is EAGVAQSPRYKIIEKRQSVAFWCNPISGHATLYWYQQILGQGPKLLIQFQNNGVVDDSQLPKDRFSAERLKGVDSTLKIQPAKLEDSAVYLCASSLLKGKHTGELFFGEGSRLTVL.